These 11 T cell receptor beta chains were all obtained from the same sample, sequenced in a study of T cells in Graves' hyperthyroidism and ophthalmopathy. Amplified regions were TCR beta CDR3 sequences from RNA transcripts. Carried out on the TCR CDR3, a first-round RT-PCR used the HTBI primer set. TCRdb reanalysed the multiplex PCR reads using MiXCR and keeps one entry per CDR3 protein. The sample carries hundreds of thousands of distinct CDR3 sequences, roughly a sixth recorded once. Sequenced input: blood. Receptors originate from a woman aged 40-49 years with Graves' ophthalmopathy.

In DNA form, the CDR3 reads TGCGCCAGCAGCCACACGATGGCCGACAGAAACTATGGCTACACCTTC. Its protein product is CASSHTMADRNYGYTF. V usage is TRBV4-1 and J usage is TRBJ1-2; D might be TRBD1 (5 bases). Deletions cut 3 bases from V and 2 bases from J, with 16 bases between. The CDR3 has 16 residues. Germline V gene data show CDR1 as MGHRA and CDR2 as YSYEKL.

This clonotype has a handful of counts. The chain joins TRBV20-1 to TRBJ1-2, with 9 bases matching TRBD1. This CDR3 is built from 12 residues. The germline V gene encodes CDR1 DFQATT and CDR2 SNEGSKA (reference sequence). The CDR3: CTMPGQGNGYTF. The CDR3 DNA sequence: TGCACCATGCCGGGACAGGGAAATGGCTACACCTTC.

This clonotype came up many times. The genes are TRBV2 and TRBJ1-3; D is ambiguous. Germline lookup yields CDR1 SNHLY and CDR2 FYNNEI. This CDR3 has 13 residues. Deletions cut 3 bases from V and 5 bases from J, with 8 bases between. CDR3 protein: CASSDWIRNTIYF. CDR3 coding DNA: TGTGCCAGCAGTGATTGGATTAGAAACACCATATATTTT. Full variable domain (rest looked up from reference TRBV2 and TRBJ1-3): EPEVTQTPSHQVTQMGQEVILRCVPISNHLYFYWYRQILGQKVEFLVSFYNNEISEKSEIFDDQFSVERPDGSNFTLKIRSTKLEDSAMYFCASSDWIRNTIYFGEGSWLTVV.

This clonotype was picked up many times. The chain has TRBV28 and TRBJ2-7; unclear D gene. This CDR3 has 15 amino acids. CDR1 is MDHEN, CDR2 SYDVKM, per germline. Deletions cut 5 bases from V and 0 bases from J, with 14 bases between. The CDR3 reads CASSRLPQSSYEQYF. CDR3 DNA sequence: TGTGCCAGCAGTAGACTCCCACAGAGCTCCTACGAGCAGTACTTC.

This clonotype was counted only a few times. This chain uses TRBV6-1 with TRBJ1-5, with D tentatively TRBD1 (5 bases). Trimming stripped 6 bases from V and 3 bases from J, with 12 bases between. The CDR3 length is 14 residues. In germline, CDR1 is MNHNS, CDR2 SASEGT. The CDR3, as DNA: TGTGCCAGCAGGACAGTCGGGTCCAATCAGCCCCAGCATTTT. The encoded protein is CASRTVGSNQPQHF.

This clonotype was seen ten or more times. The chain recombines TRBV2 with TRBJ1-2; D is unresolved. Trimming shortened V by 2 bases and J by 3 bases, and 4 bases separated the two germline ends. The CDR3 extends over 12 amino acids. Germline loops: CDR1 SNHLY, CDR2 FYNNEI. The CDR3 nucleotides read TGTGCCAGCAGTGAAAAATACTATGGCTACACCTTC. It yields the protein CASSEKYYGYTF.

This clonotype turned up a few times. V and J are TRBV5-1 and TRBJ2-2, with D possibly matching TRBD1 (6 bases). V was clipped by 3 bases and J by 4 bases, with 10 bases between them. The CDR3 consists of 14 residues. Germline V CDR1 and CDR2: SGHRS, YFSETQ. The CDR3 nucleotides read TGCGCCAGCAGCTGGACAGCCGTCACCGGGGAGCTGTTTTTT. Protein sequence: CASSWTAVTGELFF.

This clonotype has more than one count but fewer than ten. CDR3 region: CASSLQGAQGYNEQFF. CDR3 DNA sequence: TGTGCCAGTAGTCTCCAGGGGGCGCAAGGTTACAATGAGCAGTTCTTC. The rearrangement uses TRBV19 and TRBJ2-1, with 8 positions matching TRBD1. Germline V gene lookup returns CDR1 LNHDA and CDR2 SQIVND (reference sequence). The CDR3 is made up of 16 amino acids. With 5 bases clipped from V and 4 bases from J, the junction kept 10 bases outside the gene matches. The complete variable domain, with remaining parts taken from reference TRBV19 and TRBJ2-1, reads DGGITQSPKYLFRKEGQNVTLSCEQNLNHDAMYWYRQDPGQGLRLIYYSQIVNDFQKGDIAEGYSVSREKKESFPLTVTSAQKNPTAFYLCASSLQGAQGYNEQFFGPGTRLTVL.

Comment on this clonotype: An end of the junction differs from the germline gene, which may be a read error. This rearrangement joins TRBV7-9 to TRBJ2-2; tentative D call: TRBD1 (5 bases). Germline lookup yields CDR1 SEHNR and CDR2 FQNEAQ (reference sequence). The CDR3 has 16 residues. The CDR3 DNA sequence: TGTGCCAGCAGCTTACGACAGACCGCGAACGCCGGGGAGCTGTTTTTT. Its protein product is CASSLRQTANAGELFF.

This clonotype showed up many times. This sequence joins TRBV6-6 and TRBJ2-7; D is uncertain. V shed 0 bases and J shed 4 bases, with 13 bases lying between them. The CDR3 runs 15 residues. Germline assignment: CDR1 MNHNY and CDR2 SVGAGI (reference sequence). CDR3: CASSYSLGGAYEQYF. CDR3 DNA: TGTGCCAGCAGTTACTCGCTAGGCGGAGCTTACGAGCAGTACTTC.

J is TRBJ2-6 and V is TRBV30, with 9 bases lining up with TRBD1. The CDR3 extends over 14 amino acids. Germline-derived CDR1 and CDR2 are GTSNPN and SVGIG (reference sequence). Trimming cost V 5 bases and J 4 bases; bases outside gene matches: 3. DNA for the CDR3: TGTGCCTGGGACAGGGGGACCGGGGCCAACGTCCTGACTTTC. Protein: CAWDRGTGANVLTF.